Sequencing of this T cell receptor (beta chain) was carried out in a study of blood T cell repertoires in COVID-19. The overall study: Acute and convalescent COVID-19 samples came from the United States, Italy and Spain. Sources were T cells, B-cell-depleted T cells, or PBMCs; the material itself was cDNA or gDNA.

As processed by the authors: Scientists estimated how many nucleated cells there were by amplifying reference gene primers. TCRdb's table, derived via immunoSEQ multiplex PCR, lists solely in-frame clones and lacks some. The D gene and trimming were derived from the DNA, and the V and J assignments and clone size from that table. The sample yields about 230,000 clones, roughly 84% seen once. Germline CDR1 SGHKS, CDR2 YYEKEE (reference sequence). Trimming pared 1 base from V and 6 bases from J, leaving 4 bases between. The CDR3 sequence is 12 residues long. The receptor's source is a man aged 35-49 years with acute or convalescent COVID-19. This sequence joins TRBV5-5 and TRBJ1-4; unclear D gene. Sequencing used peripheral blood. The CDR3 bases are TGTGCCAGCAGCTTGCGGGATGAAAAACTGTTTTTT. Its translation: CASSLRDEKLFF.